The clone carrying this T cell receptor (beta chain) was observed many times. Its antigen is currently unknown. The data stem from a study of T cells in Graves' hyperthyroidism and ophthalmopathy. Study-level findings and limits: Most expanded thyroid clonotypes above 0.001 recurred in blood. Ophthalmopathy prediction by the model preceded onset by a median about 6 months. Researchers report that a 13 V-J model separated ophthalmopathy from stable hyperthyroidism.

Patients were excluded for uncontrolled infection, other autoimmune disease, pregnancy or lactation. It was RNA transcripts that yielded the amplified TCR beta CDR3 regions. In the first-round RT-PCR of the TCR CDR3, the HTBI primer set was used. MiXCR was run by TCRdb on the multiplex PCR reads, yielding one entry per CDR3 protein. The table includes 250,000 to 350,000 distinct CDR3 sequences, over 15% detected once. Germline assignment: CDR1 SGHTA and CDR2 FQGTGA. The CDR3 covers 15 residues. V was trimmed by 5 bases and J by 2 bases, leaving 14 bases between them. This clonotype was obtained from a woman aged 55 to 70 with Graves' ophthalmopathy. V and J are TRBV7-3 and TRBJ2-3; D is perhaps TRBD1 (5 bases). The sample comprised blood. The CDR3 nucleotides are TGTGCCAGCAGCGTCGACAGTACAAACACAGATACGCAGTATTTT. Translated, it gives CASSVDSTNTDTQYF.